This is a list of T cell receptor beta chains from one sample in a study of cytomegalovirus exposure and HLA in healthy donors. The data were produced by immunoSEQ multiplex PCR, yet TCRdb's version contains in-frame clones alone and is incomplete. The sample lists 150,000 to 200,000 clones, roughly 68% occurring once. Sequenced: PBMCs. The receptors derive from a woman aged 25 to 39 in good health and CMV-seronegative. Each CDR3 is given with its conserved first and last residue. A D gene is named only where the DNA matches it firmly. Clone size is stated in some rows and not others, as once, few, many or a class when expanded.

j_call	v_call	d_call	clone_size	cdr3_nt	cdr3_aa
TRBJ1-2	TRBV4-1	-	once	TGCGCCAGCAGCCAAGACTTCATGTACGGACTCTATGGCTACACCTTC	CASSQDFMYGLYGYTF
TRBJ1-2	TRBV6-5	-	-	TGTGCCAGCAGTTACGGTCGGACAATCGTGAAGTTCACCTTC	CASSYGRTIVKFTF
TRBJ2-5	TRBV6-1	-	-	TGTGCCAGCGCCCCACTGCGTTTCGGAGAGACCCAGTACTTC	CASAPLRFGETQYF
TRBJ2-5	TRBV7-2	-	-	TGTGCCAGCAGCCCCCCACTACGGGAGACCCAGTACTTC	CASSPPLRETQYF
TRBJ2-1	TRBV5-1	-	-	TGCGCCAGCAGCAATGGCGGGCCGGGGGGCGATGAGCAGTTCTTC	CASSNGGPGGDEQFF
TRBJ2-7	TRBV7-9	TRBD1	-	TGTGCCAGCAGACCCAGACAGGGCTCCTACGAGCAGTACTTC	CASRPRQGSYEQYF
TRBJ2-1	TRBV9	TRBD2	-	TGTGCCAGCAGCGCCGAGAGGGGACTAGCGGGAGGTCATGAGCAGTTCTTC	CASSAERGLAGGHEQFF
TRBJ2-5	TRBV4-2	TRBD2	-	TGTGCCAGCAGCCAAGCTAGCGGGGTACAAGAGACCCAGTACTTC	CASSQASGVQETQYF
TRBJ2-3	TRBV7-2	TRBD2	-	TGTGCCAGCAGCTTTCAACAGGGACTAGCGGGAGTGGATACGCAGTATTTT	CASSFQQGLAGVDTQYF
TRBJ2-1	TRBV7-2	TRBD2	-	TGTGCCAGCAGCGCTAGGGGGGCGGGGACTAGCCAGTACAATGAGCAGTTCTTC	CASSARGAGTSQYNEQFF
TRBJ2-7	TRBV15	-	once	TGTGCCACCAGTCGGGATCTGGACTACGGCGAGCAGTACTTC	CATSRDLDYGEQYF
TRBJ2-7	TRBV6-5	-	-	TGTGCCAGCAGGACCTTGGGCGGGGACGAGCAGTACTTC	CASRTLGGDEQYF
TRBJ1-3	TRBV14	-	-	TGTGCCAGCAGCCAAGATAGCGCCAAGGCTCGAAACACCATATATTTT	CASSQDSAKARNTIYF
TRBJ1-1	TRBV29-1	TRBD1	-	TGCAGCGTATCCGGGACAGGAGCTTACACTGAAGCTTTCTTT	CSVSGTGAYTEAFF
TRBJ2-1	TRBV6-5	TRBD2	-	TGTGCCAGCAGTTACCCTGGACTAGCGGTTGAGTTCTTC	CASSYPGLAVEFF
TRBJ1-4	TRBV11-2	-	few	TGTGCCAGCAGCTTAACAAGGAGCATTGAAAAACTGTTTTTT	CASSLTRSIEKLFF
TRBJ1-1	TRBV7-9	-	-	TGTGCCAGCAGCTTAGCAGCCCTGAACACTGAAGCTTTCTTT	CASSLAALNTEAFF
TRBJ1-2	TRBV15	-	-	TGTGCCACCAGCAGAGATATCGGGGACTTCTATGGCTACACCTTC	CATSRDIGDFYGYTF
TRBJ2-2	TRBV6-4	TRBD1	-	TGTGCCAGCAGTGACGGACAGGGGGCCACCGGGGAGCTGTTTTTT	CASSDGQGATGELFF
TRBJ1-1	TRBV4-3	-	-	TGCGCCAGCAGCCACGAGACTGAGAACACTGAAGCTTTCTTT	CASSHETENTEAFF
TRBJ2-1	TRBV7-9	-	-	TGTGCCAGCAGCTTAGAAGGCGGGAACTACAATGAGCAGTTCTTC	CASSLEGGNYNEQFF
TRBJ2-7	TRBV6-5	TRBD1	once	TGTGCCAGCCGTTCCGCCGGGACAGGGGACTACGAGCAGTACTTC	CASRSAGTGDYEQYF
TRBJ2-1	TRBV7-3	-	-	TGTGCCAGCAGCTGGGACAGCTCCGCGGGGTACAATGAGCAGTTCTTC	CASSWDSSAGYNEQFF
TRBJ2-1	TRBV5-1	-	-	TGCGCCAGCAGGTTCAGGGGATACAATGAGCAGTTCTTC	CASRFRGYNEQFF
TRBJ2-7	TRBV7-2	-	-	TGTGCCAGCAGCCCGCAAGCGGATGCCTACTACGAGCAGTACTTC	CASSPQADAYYEQYF
TRBJ2-5	TRBV9	TRBD2	-	TGTGCCAGCAGCGCGGGGGGTGGAGGCCAAGAGACCCAGTACTTC	CASSAGGGGQETQYF
TRBJ1-6	TRBV25-1	-	-	TGTGCCAGCAGTCTCGGACAGTTAAATTCACCCCTCCACTTT	CASSLGQLNSPLHF
TRBJ2-7	TRBV11-2	TRBD1	few	TGTGCCAGCAGCTTAGGTACAGGGGTAGGCTACGAGCAGTACTTC	CASSLGTGVGYEQYF
TRBJ2-7	TRBV19	TRBD2	-	TGTGCCAGTAGTATAGGCGGGGGGTCCTACGAGCAGTACTTC	CASSIGGGSYEQYF
TRBJ1-1	TRBV7-2	-	-	TGTGCCAGCAGCTTGGGACATCAGAACACTGAAGCTTTCTTT	CASSLGHQNTEAFF
TRBJ2-2	TRBV9	TRBD1	-	TGTGCCAGCAGACCCGGAGGACAGGGGGCTGTCGGGGAGCTGTTTTTT	CASRPGGQGAVGELFF
TRBJ2-3	TRBV5-6	TRBD2	-	TGTGCCAGCAGCTTGGGTCTGGGACTAGAGCTATCAGATACGCAGTATTTT	CASSLGLGLELSDTQYF
TRBJ2-1	TRBV19	TRBD2	-	TGTGCCAGTAGTATAGCTACTAGCGGGAGTAGGTATGAGCAGTTCTTC	CASSIATSGSRYEQFF
TRBJ2-1	TRBV29-1	TRBD1	-	TGCAGCGTTGAAGGTACAACAGGGGGCTCCTACAATGAGCAGTTCTTC	CSVEGTTGGSYNEQFF
TRBJ2-3	TRBV9	TRBD2	-	TGTGCCAGCAGCTTCACGGGAGGAGGGACAGATACGCAGTATTTT	CASSFTGGGTDTQYF
TRBJ2-7	TRBV9	TRBD1	-	TGTGCCAGCAGCCCAGGGACAGGTACCTACGAGCAGTACTTC	CASSPGTGTYEQYF
TRBJ2-7	TRBV2	-	-	TGTGCCAGCACGCCCCGAGCCGAGCAGTACTTC	CASTPRAEQYF
TRBJ1-1	TRBV9	TRBD1	few	TGTGCCAGCAGCGTAGGTGGACAGGGGGGAGGCATGAACACTGAAGCTTTCTTT	CASSVGGQGGGMNTEAFF
TRBJ2-3	TRBV7-3	TRBD1	-	TGTGCCAGCAGCTTTCTTGGGACAGGGGGCACAGATACGCAGTATTTT	CASSFLGTGGTDTQYF
TRBJ2-7	TRBV6-1	-	few	TGTGCCAGCAGACTCCAACAGGGATCCTACGAGCAGTACTTC	CASRLQQGSYEQYF
TRBJ1-5	TRBV4-1	TRBD1	-	TGCGCCAGCAGCCAACAGGGGGCCCTCAATCAGCCCCAGCATTTT	CASSQQGALNQPQHF
TRBJ2-5	TRBV4-1	-	-	TGCGCCAGCAGCCACACCTCCGCGAGGGAGACCCAGTACTTC	CASSHTSARETQYF
TRBJ2-5	TRBV4-2	TRBD1	-	TGTGCCAGCAGCCAAGTTGGGACAGGGGGAGAGACCCAGTACTTC	CASSQVGTGGETQYF
TRBJ2-3	TRBV9	TRBD2	-	TGTGCCAGCAGCGTAGAAGGGCGGGAGCTTGGAGATACGCAGTATTTT	CASSVEGRELGDTQYF
TRBJ1-3	TRBV19	-	few	TGTGCCAGTAGTATTACAGGGAGTACCCTCATTTTCTCTGGAAACACCATATATTTT	CASSITGSTLIFSGNTIYF
TRBJ1-2	TRBV25-1	TRBD1	once	TGTGCCAGCACGCTCTCCGGACAGGGGTATGGCTACACCTTC	CASTLSGQGYGYTF
TRBJ2-5	TRBV10-3	-	-	TGTGCCATCAGCCGGGACAAAGTCCCCCCGCAAGAGACCCAGTACTTC	CAISRDKVPPQETQYF